These 19 T cell receptor beta chains were sequenced from one sample in a study of cytomegalovirus exposure and HLA in healthy donors. Amplification used 60 Vbeta primers and 13 Jbeta primers. The protocol was immunoSEQ multiplex PCR, while the TCRdb copy is restricted to in-frame clones and leaves out a portion. This table holds around 100,000 clones, around four fifths found once. Material: PBMCs. Receptor source: a man aged 35 to 55 in good health and CMV-seronegative.

The chain joins TRBV11-2 to TRBJ2-5; 8 bases are shared with TRBD1. Trimming at V came to 4 bases and at J to 1 base, leaving 8 bases not matched to a gene. In germline, CDR1 is SGHAT, CDR2 FQNNGV. The length of the CDR3 is 16 residues. In DNA form, the CDR3 reads TGTGCCAGCAGCTCAGCGCCAGGGGGCCCCCAAGAGACCCAGTACTTC. Encoded protein: CASSSAPGGPQETQYF.

For this clone: The junction does not match germline at one end; this may be a read error. This chain connects TRBV29-1 to TRBJ1-2, with 9 nucleotides matching TRBD1. This CDR3 spans 16 amino acids. Germline CDR1 and CDR2: SQVTM and ANQGSEA. This CDR3 reads CSVEAPPGQGTDGYIF. The CDR3 region has the DNA TGCAGCGTTGAAGCGCCTCCGGGACAGGGAACGGATGGCTACATCTTC.

The chain has TRBV11-2 and TRBJ2-1, with 10 bases matching TRBD2. Trimming at V came to 0 bases and at J to 0 bases, leaving 5 bases not matched to a gene. This CDR3 region has 18 residues. The germline V gene encodes CDR1 SGHAT and CDR2 FQNNGV. The chain's CDR3 is CASSLDGSGGSSYNEQFF. The CDR3 nucleotides are TGTGCCAGCAGCTTAGATGGTAGCGGGGGGAGCTCCTACAATGAGCAGTTCTTC.

This chain links TRBV21-1 with TRBJ1-3; whether TRBD1, the table's D call, matches the DNA was not checked. TRBV21-1 is a pseudogene. CDR3 size: 16 residues. The CDR3 spells CASSTRTATSGNTIYF. CDR3 coding DNA: TGTGCCAGCAGCACTCGTACAGCCACCTCTGGAAACACCATATATTTT.

The chain is built from TRBV5-8 and TRBJ1-2; TRBD1 matches at 7 bases. The CDR3 length is 16 residues. V lost 2 bases and J lost 2; bases outside the gene matches: 9. Germline-derived CDR1 and CDR2 are SGHTS and YDEGEE. Written as DNA, the CDR3 is TGTGCCAGCAGCTTCAACTTCTGGGACAGAAACTATGGCTACACCTTC. Its translation is CASSFNFWDRNYGYTF.

The rearrangement joins TRBV18 to TRBJ2-1; 9 nucleotides match TRBD2. CDR3 length equals 15 residues. Trimming cost V 3 bases and J 2 bases; bases outside gene matches: 2. The germline V gene has CDR1 KGHSH and CDR2 LQKENI. CDR3 region: CASSPGGGAYNEQFF. CDR3 in DNA: TGTGCCAGCTCACCGGGCGGGGGGGCCTACAATGAGCAGTTCTTC. Full variable domain (rest looked up from reference TRBV18 and TRBJ2-1): NAGVMQNPRHLVRRRGQEARLRCSPMKGHSHVYWYRQLPEEGLKFMVYLQKENIIDESGMPKERFSAEFPKEGPSILRIQQVVRGDSAAYFCASSPGGGAYNEQFFGPGTRLTVL.

The chain recombines TRBV2 with TRBJ2-7; 11 nucleotides match TRBD2. CDR1 is SNHLY and CDR2 is FYNNEI in the germline V gene. The CDR3 totals 16 residues. The junction had 5 bases not matched to a gene; V was cut back by 3 bases and J by 1 base. CDR3 DNA: TGTGCCAGCAGTGAGGGTACTAGCGGGGGATCCTACGAGCAGTACTTC. As protein: CASSEGTSGGSYEQYF.

The V gene is TRBV28, the J gene TRBJ2-3; weak D call: TRBD1 (5 bases). Deletions cut 10 bases from V and 4 bases from J, with 18 bases between. Per the germline V gene, CDR1 is MDHEN and CDR2 is SYDVKM. This CDR3 has 14 amino acids. This chain's CDR3 is CATETLSRADTQYF. The CDR3 nucleotides are TGTGCCACGGAGACACTTTCCAGGGCAGATACGCAGTATTTT.

V is TRBV6-1 and J is TRBJ1-1; D gene unclear. Trimming shortened V by 2 bases and J by 3 bases, and 7 bases separated the two germline ends. The CDR3 totals 13 residues. Germline assignment: CDR1 MNHNS and CDR2 SASEGT. The CDR3 here is CASSERVYTEAFF. The CDR3 DNA reads as TGTGCCAGCAGTGAACGGGTGTACACTGAAGCTTTCTTT.

For the CDR3, the DNA is TGTGCCATCAGTGACCCGGGGGGAAGATCCTACAATGAGCAGTTCTTC. This translates into CAISDPGGRSYNEQFF. The V gene is TRBV10-3, the J gene TRBJ2-1; TRBD2 matches at 7 bases. Per the germline V gene, CDR1 is ENHRY and CDR2 is SYGVKD. V lost 3 bases to trimming and J lost 1 base; unmatched junction nucleotides: 6. The CDR3 loop spans 16 amino acids.

The rearrangement uses TRBV28 and TRBJ2-1, with 10 bases matching TRBD2. The CDR3 covers 15 residues. Looked up from germline, CDR1 is MDHEN and CDR2 is SYDVKM. V trimming: 3 bases; J trimming: 5 bases; junction bases outside the gene matches: 4. The chain's CDR3 is CASSFSGGRNNEQFF. The CDR3 coding sequence is TGTGCCAGCAGTTTTAGCGGGGGGCGGAACAATGAGCAGTTCTTC.

The J gene is TRBJ1-6, the V gene TRBV18; tentatively, D is TRBD1 (6 bases). Germline lookup yields CDR1 KGHSH and CDR2 LQKENI. Trimming took 10 bases from V and 9 from J, leaving 19 bases between them. The CDR3 totals 14 residues. The CDR3 spells CATDTGSEGSPLHF. The CDR3 DNA reads as TGTGCCACTGATACAGGGTCCGAGGGTTCACCCCTCCACTTT.

The CDR3 DNA reads TGTGCCAGCAGTTCGCCGGGGGGAAAAGCTTTCTTT. It specifies CASSSPGGKAFF. The chain has TRBV27 and TRBJ1-1; perhaps TRBD1 as D (5 bases). Germline values: CDR1 MNHEY, CDR2 SMNVEV (reference sequence). V shed 4 bases and J shed 9 bases, with 12 bases lying between them. The CDR3 sequence is 12 residues long.

This sequence joins TRBV4-2 and TRBJ1-1, with unresolved D. Germline CDR1 reads LGHNA; CDR2 reads YNFKEQ. Trimming cost V 0 bases and J 1 base, with 12 bases left between them. This CDR3 is built from 16 residues. The CDR3: CASSQEIAAENTEAFF. The CDR3 DNA reads TGTGCCAGCAGCCAAGAAATAGCAGCAGAGAACACTGAAGCTTTCTTT.

The chain has TRBV6-5 and TRBJ2-7, with TRBD2 matching over 10 bases. With 6 bases clipped from V and 3 bases from J, the junction kept 8 bases outside the gene matches. This CDR3 contains 15 residues. Germline-derived CDR1 and CDR2 are MNHEY and SVGAGI. The CDR3 region has the DNA TGTGCCAGCAGCGACACTAGCGGGAAGGGCTACGAGCAGTACTTC. Translating gives CASSDTSGKGYEQYF.

J is TRBJ2-1 and V is TRBV2, with a possible D match to TRBD1 (6 bases). The CDR3 totals 13 residues. Germline V gene data show CDR1 as SNHLY and CDR2 as FYNNEI. The V gene lost 3 bases and the J gene lost 8 bases, with 11 bases spanning the gap. The CDR3 sequence: CASSENRVDEQFF. CDR3 DNA sequence: TGTGCCAGCAGTGAGAACAGGGTAGATGAGCAGTTCTTC.

The J gene is TRBJ1-1, the V gene TRBV4-3; D may be TRBD1 (5 bases). Germline V CDR1 and CDR2: LGHNA, YSLEER. Trimming removed 4 bases at V and 1 base at J, with 10 bases between. CDR3 length equals 14 residues. The DNA of the CDR3 is TGCGCCAGCAGCCGCGGGACCTCGAACACTGAAGCTTTCTTT. Amino acid sequence: CASSRGTSNTEAFF.

The chain combines TRBV6-5 with TRBJ2-7, with D possibly being TRBD1 (5 bases). Trimming removed 6 bases from V and 0 bases from J, with 12 bases in between. Germline V gives CDR1 MNHEY, CDR2 SVGAGI. This CDR3 has 14 amino acids. CDR3 sequence: CASSLRQTSYEQYF. For the CDR3, the DNA is TGTGCCAGCAGCCTGCGACAGACCTCCTACGAGCAGTACTTC.

The rearrangement links TRBV12-5 to TRBJ2-3, with 9 bases matching TRBD2. The CDR3 is made up of 16 amino acids. CDR1 and CDR2 from the germline V gene are LGHNT and FRNRAP. V shed 1 base and J 1 base; nucleotides not matched to a gene: 3. CDR3 coding DNA: TGTGCTAGTGGTTTGGGCGTAGCGGGGGGCACAGATACGCAGTATTTT. It translates to CASGLGVAGGTDTQYF.